Listed below are T cell receptor beta chains from one sample, sequenced in a study of cytomegalovirus exposure and HLA in healthy donors. The data were produced by immunoSEQ multiplex PCR, yet TCRdb's version contains in-frame clones alone and is incomplete. The data show about 200,000 clones, and the top ten clones hold roughly 0.7%. Source material: PBMCs. Source of these receptors: a boy under 18 in good health and CMV-seronegative. Each CDR3 is given with its conserved first and last residue. The D gene is left open where the match is weak.

j_call d_call v_call cdr3_aa cdr3_nt
TRBJ2-1 TRBD2 TRBV4-1 CASKASGGVEQFF TGCGCCAGCAAGGCTAGCGGGGGTGTTGAGCAGTTCTTC
TRBJ1-5 NA TRBV5-5 CASSLAGYQPQHF TGTGCCAGCAGCTTGGCCGGGTATCAGCCCCAGCATTTT
TRBJ2-7 TRBD2 TRBV5-4 CASRELAGETYEQYF TGTGCCAGCAGGGAACTAGCGGGGGAAACCTACGAGCAGTACTTC
TRBJ2-2 NA TRBV6-5 CASRPFGEPGELFF TGTGCCAGCAGACCCTTCGGGGAACCCGGGGAACTGTTTTTT
TRBJ1-4 NA TRBV15 CATSRDSGNEKLFF TGTGCCACCAGCAGAGACAGCGGAAATGAAAAACTGTTTTTT
TRBJ2-2 TRBD2 TRBV2 CASSAGGPNTGELFF TGTGCCAGCAGTGCGGGGGGGCCGAACACCGGGGAGCTGTTTTTT
TRBJ2-1 NA TRBV29-1 CSVEVSSYYNEQFF TGCAGCGTTGAAGTTTCGTCTTACTACAATGAGCAGTTCTTC
TRBJ2-7 TRBD1 TRBV15 CATSVSDRGYEQYF TGTGCCACCAGCGTGTCGGACAGGGGTTACGAGCAGTACTTC
TRBJ1-2 TRBD1 TRBV6-5 CASSSTGPGGYTF TGTGCCAGCAGTTCGACAGGGCCAGGTGGCTACACCTTC
TRBJ2-7 TRBD1 TRBV2 CASRGTGGLCF TGTGCCAGCAGGGGGACAGGGGGTCTCTGCTTC
TRBJ2-7 NA TRBV6-6 CASSSLAIEQYF TGTGCCAGCAGCTCCCTAGCGATCGAGCAGTACTTC
TRBJ1-4 TRBD1 TRBV10-3 CAIGARDREKLFF TGTGCCATAGGTGCCCGGGACAGAGAAAAACTGTTTTTT
TRBJ2-5 TRBD2 TRBV30 CAWRGTSGLGAQYF TGTGCCTGGAGGGGGACTAGCGGGCTTGGGGCCCAGTACTTC
TRBJ2-3 TRBD1 TRBV9 CASSGLTGTGGADTQYF TGTGCCAGCAGCGGCTTAACCGGGACAGGGGGCGCAGATACGCAGTATTTT
TRBJ1-2 NA TRBV28 CASSTQGLNGYTF TGTGCCAGCAGCACTCAGGGTTTAAATGGCTACACCTTC
TRBJ2-5 TRBD2 TRBV7-8 CASSSRTSGAMETQYF TGTGCCAGCAGCTCAAGAACTAGCGGGGCAATGGAGACCCAGTACTTC
TRBJ2-1 NA TRBV9 CASSVARGGVGEQFF TGTGCCAGCAGCGTAGCACGAGGGGGGGTGGGTGAGCAGTTCTTC
TRBJ2-2 NA TRBV11-3 CASSSAGNTGELFF TGTGCCAGCAGCTCCGCAGGGAACACCGGGGAGCTGTTTTTT
TRBJ2-2 NA TRBV7-3 CASSLVPGQNTGELFF TGTGCCAGCAGCTTAGTCCCGGGACAGAACACCGGGGAGCTGTTTTTT
TRBJ2-7 TRBD1 TRBV6-5 CASSVDRGLSYEQYF TGTGCCAGCAGCGTTGACAGGGGATTAAGCTACGAGCAGTACTTC
TRBJ1-1 TRBD1 TRBV6-1 CASSTGTGWTEAFF TGTGCCAGCTCTACCGGGACAGGGTGGACTGAAGCTTTCTTT
TRBJ2-7 TRBD1 TRBV6-5 CASRYDRGSEQYF TGTGCCAGCAGATACGACAGGGGGTCCGAGCAGTACTTC
TRBJ1-2 TRBD1 TRBV4-2 CASSQVLFAGQTIYGYTF TGTGCCAGCAGCCAAGTTTTATTTGCGGGACAGACCATTTATGGCTACACCTTC
TRBJ1-2 TRBD1 TRBV9 CASSERSKGGAGGYTF TGTGCCAGCAGCGAAAGATCGAAAGGGGGCGCCGGTGGCTACACCTTC
TRBJ1-4 NA TRBV6-5 CASSHREGEKLFF TGTGCCAGCAGTCACAGGGAAGGTGAAAAACTGTTTTTT
TRBJ2-7 TRBD1 TRBV5-1 CASTSLTGGAYYEQYF TGCGCCAGCACCTCCCTGACAGGGGGCGCTTACTACGAGCAGTACTTC
TRBJ1-4 NA TRBV9 CASSPGGSDGEKLFF TGTGCCAGCAGCCCCGGGGGGAGTGATGGGGAAAAACTGTTTTTT
TRBJ1-3 NA TRBV5-1 CASSRPSPSSGNTIYF TGCGCCAGCAGCCGACCTAGCCCGAGCTCTGGAAACACCATATATTTT
TRBJ2-2 NA TRBV27 CASSLSSGNTGELFF TGTGCCAGCAGTTTATCTAGCGGGAACACCGGGGAGCTGTTTTTT
TRBJ1-2 TRBD1 TRBV28 CASSSSDRANYGYTF TGTGCCAGCAGTTCCTCCGACAGGGCTAACTATGGCTACACCTTC
TRBJ1-1 TRBD1 TRBV7-9 CASSLRTGGGNTEAFF TGTGCCAGCAGCTTAAGGACAGGGGGAGGAAACACTGAAGCTTTCTTT
TRBJ2-2 NA TRBV2 CASVGLALTGELFF TGTGCCAGCGTTGGACTGGCGCTCACCGGGGAGCTGTTTTTT
TRBJ2-1 TRBD2 TRBV30 CAWSVSGGDEQFF TGTGCCTGGAGTGTTAGCGGGGGGGATGAGCAGTTCTTC
TRBJ2-7 TRBD2 TRBV5-4 CASSPRGGTYEQYF TGTGCCAGCAGCCCCCGGGGGGGCACCTACGAGCAGTACTTC
TRBJ1-1 NA TRBV7-6 CASSFEASLREAFF TGTGCCAGCAGCTTTGAAGCGTCCCTGAGGGAAGCTTTCTTT
TRBJ2-7 TRBD1 TRBV9 CASSSGTGRLYEQYF TGTGCCAGCAGCTCCGGGACAGGGCGATTATACGAGCAGTACTTC
TRBJ1-1 NA TRBV19 CASSPRRGRAFF TGTGCCAGTAGTCCCCGTCGGGGTCGGGCTTTCTTT
TRBJ1-2 TRBD1 TRBV30 CAWSGDRGGHGYTF TGTGCCTGGAGTGGGGACAGGGGCGGACATGGCTACACCTTC
TRBJ2-1 TRBD2 TRBV30 CAWSATGTSVNEQFF TGTGCCTGGAGTGCCACCGGGACTAGCGTTAATGAGCAGTTCTTC
TRBJ2-7 NA TRBV6-5 CASSPYTGRYEQYF TGTGCCAGCAGTCCTTACACCGGGAGATACGAGCAGTACTTC
TRBJ2-1 TRBD2 TRBV5-6 CASSLNLAGSFF TGTGCCAGCAGCTTAAATCTAGCGGGGTCTTTCTTC